This TCR beta chain derives from a study of T cells in Graves' hyperthyroidism and ophthalmopathy. RNA transcripts were the template for amplifying TCR beta CDR3 regions. First-round RT-PCR of the TCR CDR3 relied on the HTBI primer set. MiXCR was run by TCRdb on the multiplex PCR reads, yielding one entry per CDR3 protein. The sample carries roughly 360,000 distinct CDR3 sequences, about 14% recorded once. As to this clonotype: Its target is unknown.

V was cut by 8 bases and J by 5 bases, with 18 bases left in between. CDR1 and CDR2 (germline): MNHGY, SVAAGI. This CDR3 contains 14 residues. Study conclusions and caveats: The model made its ophthalmopathy prediction, and onset followed a median approximately six months later.

Not enrolled were patients with uncontrolled infection, other autoimmune disease, pregnancy or lactation. Every diagnosis used clinical symptoms, serum thyroxine and TRAb, thyroid ultrasound and orbital computed tomography. The sample comprised blood. The TCR comes from a man aged 25 to 45 with Graves' hyperthyroidism that later progressed to Graves' ophthalmopathy. This chain uses TRBV6-9 with TRBJ1-2; D is perhaps TRBD1 (5 bases). CDR3 coding DNA: TGTGCCAGCCGCCGCGACCGGGGCCCATATGGCTACACCTTC. It is translated as CASRRDRGPYGYTF.